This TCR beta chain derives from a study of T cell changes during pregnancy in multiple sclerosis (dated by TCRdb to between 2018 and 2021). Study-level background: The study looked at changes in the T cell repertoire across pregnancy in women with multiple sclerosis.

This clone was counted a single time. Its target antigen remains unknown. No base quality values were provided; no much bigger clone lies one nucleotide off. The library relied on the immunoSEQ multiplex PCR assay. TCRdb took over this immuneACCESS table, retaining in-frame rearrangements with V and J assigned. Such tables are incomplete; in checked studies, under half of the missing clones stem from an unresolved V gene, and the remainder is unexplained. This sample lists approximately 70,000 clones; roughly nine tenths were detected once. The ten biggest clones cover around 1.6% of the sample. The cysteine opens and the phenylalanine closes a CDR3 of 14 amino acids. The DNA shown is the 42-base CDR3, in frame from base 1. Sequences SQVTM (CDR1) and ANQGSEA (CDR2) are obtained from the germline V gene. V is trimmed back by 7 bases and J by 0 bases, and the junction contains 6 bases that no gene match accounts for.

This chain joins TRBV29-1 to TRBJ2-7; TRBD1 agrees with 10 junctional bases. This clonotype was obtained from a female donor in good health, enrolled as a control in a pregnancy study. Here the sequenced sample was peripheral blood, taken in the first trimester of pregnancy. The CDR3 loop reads CSAQTGGASYEQYF. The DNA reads TGCAGCGCTCAGACAGGGGGCGCCTCCTACGAGCAGTACTTC.